The 20 T cell receptor beta chains below all came from one sample that was sequenced in a study of blood T cell repertoires in COVID-19. TCRdb keeps only in-frame clones here, not all; method: immunoSEQ multiplex PCR. The sample comprises some 48,000 clones, 70% to 90% of which are singletons, and 2.5% to 3% rests with the top ten. The sample taken for sequencing was peripheral blood. The receptors stem from a woman older than 75 with COVID-19, enrolled during active disease.

This chain uses TRBV19 with TRBJ2-3; no firm D call. The CDR3 contains 12 residues. V dropped 6 bases and J dropped 0 bases, with 4 bases sitting between them. From germline, CDR1 is LNHDA and CDR2 SQIVND (reference sequence). In DNA, the CDR3 is TGTGCCAGTAGCCAAAGCACAGATACGCAGTATTTT. Translation: CASSQSTDTQYF.

V gene TRBV19 combines with J gene TRBJ1-2, with D unclear. Between the trimmed V and J ends, which lost 8 bases and 7 bases, there was a span of 17 bases. The germline V gene has CDR1 LNHDA and CDR2 SQIVND (reference sequence). This CDR3 comprises 13 residues. CDR3 sequence: CASASQAPRGYTF. CDR3 nucleotides: TGTGCCAGTGCGTCGCAGGCCCCACGTGGCTACACCTTC.

This clone was detected only once. The V gene is TRBV7-2, the J gene TRBJ1-5, with D uncertain. CDR3 size: 12 residues. Trimming removed 4 bases from V and 8 bases from J, with 9 bases in between. From germline, CDR1 is SGHTA and CDR2 FQGNSA. The CDR3 DNA sequence: TGTGCCAGCAGCTACGCCGGGGAGCCCCAGCATTTT. Its protein product is CASSYAGEPQHF.

The chain couples TRBV7-6 to TRBJ2-1; unclear D gene. CDR1 SGHVS and CDR2 FNYEAQ come from the germline V gene. This CDR3 comprises 16 residues. V gave up 5 bases and J gave up 1 base, with 15 bases separating them. The CDR3 nucleotides are TGTGCCAGCAGCCCGACTGGCCTCTCGTCCTACAATGAGCAGTTCTTC. Translation: CASSPTGLSSYNEQFF.

J is TRBJ1-1 and V is TRBV6-5, with 8 positions matching TRBD1. This CDR3 comprises 14 residues. The germline V gene encodes CDR1 MNHEY and CDR2 SVGAGI. V lost 6 bases to trimming and J lost 5 bases; unmatched junction nucleotides: 8. For the CDR3, the DNA is TGTGCCAGCAGAGCAGGACAGGGAGGAACTGAAGCTTTCTTT. Translating it yields CASRAGQGGTEAFF.

The chain's CDR3 is CSGAVSYEQYF. For the CDR3, the DNA is TGCAGCGGGGCAGTCTCCTACGAGCAGTACTTC. V and J are TRBV29-1 and TRBJ2-7; D gene ambiguous. The V gene lost 7 bases and the J gene lost 0 bases, with 7 bases spanning the gap. The germline gives CDR1 SQVTM, CDR2 ANQGSEA. This CDR3 has 11 amino acids.

The rearrangement joins TRBV7-9 to TRBJ1-2; a possible D gene is TRBD1 (6 bases). The CDR3 is 14 amino acids. Looked up from germline, CDR1 is SEHNR and CDR2 is FQNEAQ (reference sequence). The germline V and J ends were trimmed by 4 bases and 5 bases, with 14 bases remaining between them. In nucleotides, the CDR3 is TGTGCCAGCAGCTCACAGGGCGGCTCGTATGGCTACACCTTC. It codes for CASSSQGGSYGYTF.

The chain employs TRBV7-2 and TRBJ1-2; D is possibly TRBD1 (5 bases). Germline loops: CDR1 SGHTA, CDR2 FQGNSA. The CDR3 has 13 residues. The V gene lost 2 bases and the J gene lost 8 bases, with 12 bases spanning the gap. DNA for the CDR3: TGTGCCAGCAGCTTAAGACAGTATCAAGGCTACACCTTC. Amino acid sequence: CASSLRQYQGYTF.

In its sample, this clone was seen a few times. J is TRBJ2-7 and V is TRBV2; the match to TRBD1 covers 8 bases. The CDR3 is 12 amino acids. Trimming removed 9 bases from V and 3 bases from J; junction bases left unmatched: 4. The germline V gene encodes CDR1 SNHLY and CDR2 FYNNEI. The CDR3 sequence is CASAGQGYEQYF. The DNA of the CDR3 is TGTGCCAGTGCCGGACAGGGCTACGAGCAGTACTTC.

The J gene is TRBJ2-3, the V gene TRBV27; TRBD2 matches at 7 bases. The CDR3 is 16 residues long. With V trimmed by 4 bases and J by 2 bases, 9 bases remained unmatched. In germline, CDR1 is MNHEY, CDR2 SMNVEV (reference sequence). The CDR3 bases are TGTGCCAGCAGTTGGGTAGCGGGCGGCTCCACAGATACGCAGTATTTT. Protein sequence: CASSWVAGGSTDTQYF.

This clone was found once. The gene calls are TRBV2 and TRBJ1-2; 9 bases fit TRBD1. Trimming took 2 bases from V and 2 from J; bases not matched to a gene: 3. The CDR3 extends over 15 amino acids. In germline, CDR1 is SNHLY, CDR2 FYNNEI. The chain's CDR3 is CASSEQTGGNYGYTF. As DNA, the CDR3 is TGTGCCAGCAGTGAACAGACAGGGGGGAACTATGGCTACACCTTC.

The rearrangement joins TRBV10-3 to TRBJ1-2; 10 bases are a match to TRBD1. V shed 0 bases, J shed 0 bases, and the junction held 4 bases outside the gene matches. The CDR3 is 17 residues long. Germline assignment: CDR1 ENHRY and CDR2 SYGVKD. Written as DNA, the CDR3 is TGTGCCATCAGTGAGTCGCTGGGACAGGGGTCTAACTATGGCTACACCTTC. This gives the protein CAISESLGQGSNYGYTF.

The CDR3 loop is CASNRDRLNTEAFF. DNA of the CDR3: TGTGCCAGCAATCGGGACAGATTGAACACTGAAGCTTTCTTT. The chain is built from TRBV2 and TRBJ1-1; TRBD1 matches 7 bases. Germline assignment: CDR1 SNHLY and CDR2 FYNNEI. This CDR3 has 14 residues. The trim removed 7 bases at V and 0 bases at J, leaving 5 bases unmatched.

The J gene is TRBJ2-7, the V gene TRBV28; TRBD2 agrees at 8 bases. This CDR3 is 15 amino acids long. Germline assignment: CDR1 MDHEN and CDR2 SYDVKM. V gave up 2 bases and J gave up 1 base; unmatched junction bases: 4. The CDR3 sequence is CASSLGLALSYEQYF. The CDR3 DNA is TGTGCCAGCAGTTTAGGACTAGCATTGTCCTACGAGCAGTACTTC.

This clone was counted only a few times. The chain has TRBV6-2 or TRBV6-3 and TRBJ2-1; 12 nucleotides match TRBD2. The V and J ends lost 5 bases and 9 bases, in that order; junction bases with no gene match: 5. Looked up from germline, CDR1 is MNHEY and CDR2 is SVGEGT. This CDR3 has 14 residues. DNA of the CDR3: TGTGCCAGCAGTCTAGCGGGAGGGCCCCTTGAGCAGTTCTTC. Protein product: CASSLAGGPLEQFF.

CDR3 region: CASSPLSGYGQPQHF. CDR3 nucleotide sequence: TGTGCCAGCAGCCCCCTTTCGGGGTACGGTCAGCCCCAGCATTTT. This chain connects TRBV9 to TRBJ1-5, with D unclear. V was shortened by 4 bases and J by 6 bases, with 17 bases between the two germline ends. From germline, CDR1 is SGDLS and CDR2 YYNGEE. The CDR3 spans 15 residues.

The chain joins TRBV28 to TRBJ1-4; no definite D call. Trimming stripped 3 bases from V and 6 bases from J, with 8 bases between. The CDR3 has 13 residues. The V gene's germline CDR1 is MDHEN and CDR2 SYDVKM. In nucleotides, the CDR3 is TGTGCCAGCAGTTTTGCCCAGGATGAAAAACTGTTTTTT. It specifies CASSFAQDEKLFF.

The V gene is TRBV6-5, the J gene TRBJ1-5; 7 nucleotides align to TRBD1. Germline CDR1 reads MNHEY; CDR2 reads SVGAGI. The CDR3 runs to 13 residues. The ends lost 6 bases at V and 6 bases at J; junction bases unmatched: 5. The CDR3 DNA reads TGTGCCAGCAGCAGGGGACAGTCTCAGCCCCAGCATTTT. This translates into CASSRGQSQPQHF.

The chain uses TRBV5-6 and TRBJ1-1, with 7 bases matching TRBD1. Germline V lookup: CDR1 SGHDT, CDR2 YYEEEE. With 2 bases clipped from V and 0 bases from J, the junction kept 4 bases outside the gene matches. The CDR3 covers 15 residues. CDR3 loop: CASSLWDRLNTEAFF. The CDR3 bases are TGTGCCAGCAGCTTATGGGACAGATTGAACACTGAAGCTTTCTTT.

The chain recombines TRBV7-3 with TRBJ2-3; TRBD2 aligns across 8 bases. The germline CDR1 and CDR2 sequences are SGHTA and FQGTGA. Trimming at V came to 1 base and at J to 3 bases, leaving 0 bases not matched to a gene. This CDR3 is built from 14 residues. CDR3 residues: CASSLSGGTDTQYF. The CDR3, as DNA: TGTGCCAGCAGCTTAAGCGGGGGGACAGATACGCAGTATTTT.